The clone carrying this TCR beta chain was seen only a few times. Antigen: not known. The V and J ends lost 2 bases and 2 bases respectively, with 16 bases between them. Per the germline V gene, CDR1 is MGHDK and CDR2 is SYGVNS. The CDR3 extends over 17 amino acids. Researchers ran the PCR with 60 Vbeta and 13 Jbeta primers. Measured with immunoSEQ multiplex PCR; TCRdb has only the in-frame clones, and not every one. This sample has approximately 92,000 clones; approximately 81% occur once, and the top ten carry roughly 1.3%. The donors comprised healthy bone marrow donors. This entry comes from a study of cytomegalovirus exposure and HLA in healthy donors. Study outcomes and limitations: The authors assumed roughly uniform sequencing depth across donors for presence/absence analyses.

The chain employs TRBV25-1 and TRBJ2-1; possible D gene TRBD1, 5 bases. This sequence originates from a girl aged 2 to 9 in good health and CMV-seropositive. The sequenced sample was PBMCs. The chain's CDR3 is CASSEDKGLYPYNEQFF. The DNA of the CDR3 is TGTGCCAGCAGTGAAGATAAGGGGCTATATCCCTACAATGAGCAGTTCTTC.